A selection of T cell receptor beta chains follows, all from one sample in a study of identical twins' blood T cells. MiXCR was run by TCRdb on the 5' RACE reads, yielding one entry per CDR3 protein. Among 350,000 to 450,000 distinct CDR3 sequences listed, roughly 27% were seen once. The sample was PBMCs. These receptors originate from a woman between 18 and 50 years old in good health. Each CDR3 is given with its conserved first and last residue. The D gene is left open where the match is weak. Clone sizes are given selectively: once, few, many, or a class where the clone is expanded.

>TRBV11-1|TRBJ2-5|-|few
TGTGCCAGTGGCTCGACAGTCCAAGAGACCCAGTACTTC
CASGSTVQETQYF
>TRBV18|TRBJ1-3|-|-
TGTGCCAGCTCACCGGCCGGAATTTCTGGAAACACCATATATTTT
CASSPAGISGNTIYF
>TRBV5-6|TRBJ1-1|-|-
TGTGCCAGCAGCTTGGGGCGGGGCCCTGAAGCTTTCTTT
CASSLGRGPEAFF
>TRBV13|TRBJ1-1|-|many
TGTGCCAGCAGTTCATTCACGAACACTGAAGCTTTCTTT
CASSSFTNTEAFF
>TRBV5-1|TRBJ1-1|-|-
TGCGCCAGCAGCACGCAGAGTAACACTGAAGCTTTCTTT
CASSTQSNTEAFF
>TRBV9|TRBJ2-2|-|once
TGTGCCAGCAGCGTTTTACCCCAGGGCACCGGGGAGCTGTTTTTT
CASSVLPQGTGELFF
>TRBV29-1|TRBJ2-1|TRBD2|-
TGCAGCGTTCAGGGACTAGCGCTAACCTACAATGAGCAGTTCTTC
CSVQGLALTYNEQFF
>TRBV5-1|TRBJ2-2|-|many
TGCGCCAGCAGCTTGCCTTTCGTCGGGGAGCTGTTTTTT
CASSLPFVGELFF
>TRBV3-1|TRBJ2-1|-|few
TGTGCCAGCAGCCATAATGAACTAGGGTACAATGAGCAGTTCTTC
CASSHNELGYNEQFF
>TRBV14|TRBJ1-1|-|few
TGTGCCAGCAGCCAAGACAGGGTCGCTGAAGCTTTCTTT
CASSQDRVAEAFF
>TRBV10-3|TRBJ1-2|-|-
TGTGCCATCAGTCTTGGGGGAGTCCCTTATGGCTACACCTTC
CAISLGGVPYGYTF
>TRBV4-1|TRBJ1-3|TRBD1|-
TGCGCCAGCAGCCAAGATTGGAGGACAGGGTTCGGAAACACCATATATTTT
CASSQDWRTGFGNTIYF
>TRBV7-9|TRBJ1-6|-|-
TGTGCCAGCAGCTCCGGGACTACCAATTCACCCCTCCACTTT
CASSSGTTNSPLHF
>TRBV5-1|TRBJ2-7|-|few
TGCGCCAGCAGCTCGGACTGGTCCTACGAGCAGTACTTC
CASSSDWSYEQYF
>TRBV29-1|TRBJ1-1|-|-
TGCAGCGTTGTGCTCAGAAATGGTGAAGCTTTCTTT
CSVVLRNGEAFF
>TRBV7-8|TRBJ1-5|-|many
TGTGCCAGCAGCTTAGGGACGAGTAATAGCAATCAGCCCCAGCATTTT
CASSLGTSNSNQPQHF
>TRBV5-1|TRBJ1-1|-|few
TGCGCCAGCAGCTTGGCCGGGGGCAGGACTGAAGCTTTCTTT
CASSLAGGRTEAFF
>TRBV2|TRBJ2-7|TRBD1|few
TGTGCCAGCAGTGATGGTGGGGACAGGGTCGACGAGCAGTACTTC
CASSDGGDRVDEQYF
>TRBV5-1|TRBJ1-4|-|-
TGCGCCAGCAGCTTGGGATGGGGAACTAATGAAAAACTGTTTTTT
CASSLGWGTNEKLFF
>TRBV18|TRBJ2-7|-|-
TGTGCCAGCTCACCACCGGGCGCCGGTTACTACAAGCAGTACTTC
CASSPPGAGYYKQYF
>TRBV20-1|TRBJ2-1|-|-
TGCAGTGCTAGAGGTAGTTGGGACGAGCAGTTCTTC
CSARGSWDEQFF
>TRBV5-5|TRBJ1-5|-|few
TGTGCCAGCAGCGTCGGGCAGGTCCCCAATCAGCCCCAGCATTTT
CASSVGQVPNQPQHF
>TRBV6-1|TRBJ1-5|-|-
TGTGCCAGCAGTGGACGGCAGGCCATCAATCAGCCCCAGCATTTT
CASSGRQAINQPQHF
>TRBV20-1|TRBJ1-5|-|many
TGCAGTGCTAGAGATTTCAATCAGCCCCAGCATTTT
CSARDFNQPQHF
>TRBV2|TRBJ2-1|-|many
TGTGCCAGCAGTGAAACTGTGTACAATGAGCAGTTCTTC
CASSETVYNEQFF
>TRBV20-1|TRBJ1-5|-|few
TGCAGTGCTGAGCCGGGCCTTGGAGGAAGCAATCAGCCCCAGCATTTT
CSAEPGLGGSNQPQHF
>TRBV6-6|TRBJ1-3|TRBD1|-
TGTGCCAGCAGTGTCAGGGGGGCGCATGGAAACACCATATATTTT
CASSVRGAHGNTIYF
>TRBV24-1|TRBJ1-2|-|once
TGTGCCACCAGTGGTGGTCGAGGGCATGGCTGCACCTTC
CATSGGRGHGCTF
>TRBV5-1|TRBJ2-3|-|few
TGCGCCATCATTCGGGACTCCCTCGCAGATACGCAGTATTTT
CAIIRDSLADTQYF
>TRBV4-2|TRBJ1-1|TRBD1|few
TGTGCCAGCAGCCCAGGGACAGACTTTTTAGCTTTCTTT
CASSPGTDFLAFF
>TRBV29-1|TRBJ2-3|TRBD1|-
TGCAGCGTTCTTGGGCGACGTACAGGGGGGTCGGATACGCAGTATTTT
CSVLGRRTGGSDTQYF
>TRBV11-2|TRBJ1-3|-|-
TGTGCCAGCAGCCCCCGTAAATTTGGAAACACCATATATTTT
CASSPRKFGNTIYF
>TRBV30|TRBJ1-3|TRBD1|-
TGTGCCTGGAGTGAGGGACAGAATGGAAACACCATATATTTT
CAWSEGQNGNTIYF
>TRBV20-1|TRBJ1-3|-|-
TGCAGTGTTAGAATTCCCTCTGGAAACACCATATATTTT
CSVRIPSGNTIYF
>TRBV5-1|TRBJ2-4|TRBD1|few
TGCGCCAGCAGCCCAAGGACAGGGTTATTAGCCAAAAACATTCAGTACTTC
CASSPRTGLLAKNIQYF
>TRBV10-3|TRBJ1-6|-|few
TGTGCCATCAAGGCGGGACGGGGTTCACCCCTCCACTTT
CAIKAGRGSPLHF
>TRBV7-6|TRBJ2-1|-|-
TGTGCCAGCAGACTCGAGGCGGACAACAATGAGCAGTTCTTC
CASRLEADNNEQFF
>TRBV5-1|TRBJ1-1|TRBD1|many
TGCGCCAGCAGCCCCGGGGGGACAGCCATGAACACTGAAGCTTTCTTT
CASSPGGTAMNTEAFF
>TRBV20-1|TRBJ2-7|-|many
TGCAGTGCCACCGACGCTAAGGTCTACGAGCAGTACTTC
CSATDAKVYEQYF
>TRBV5-1|TRBJ2-7|-|many
TGCGCCAGCAGCTTGAATTTTGACTACTCCTACGAGCAGTACTTC
CASSLNFDYSYEQYF
>TRBV5-6|TRBJ2-1|TRBD2|few
TGTGCCAGCAGCTTGGCAGCGGGGAGCTCCTACAATGAGCAGTTCTTC
CASSLAAGSSYNEQFF
>TRBV27|TRBJ2-7|-|-
TGTGCCAGCAGTGACAGGGAGGGAACCTACGAGCAGTACTTC
CASSDREGTYEQYF
>TRBV19|TRBJ1-2|-|-
TGTGCCAGTAACGGAAACAACTATGGCTACACCTTC
CASNGNNYGYTF
>TRBV20-1|TRBJ2-3|TRBD2|few
TGCAGTGCTAGATTCTACGCGGGGGGTAGCGCAGATACGCAGTATTTT
CSARFYAGGSADTQYF
>TRBV2|TRBJ1-2|-|few
TGTGCCAGCAGTGACGGTTACTATGGCTACACCTTC
CASSDGYYGYTF
>TRBV7-2|TRBJ2-1|TRBD1|-
TGTGCCAGCACCGACAGGGGTCGAGACAATGAGCAGTTCTTC
CASTDRGRDNEQFF